This TCR beta chain stems from a study of T cell responses to AZD1222 COVID-19 vaccine. A remark on this clone: Antigen: not known.

Study-wide results and caveats: Donors were chiefly white British, with a greater number of females, and clonal diversity was perhaps underestimated.

The repertoire was sequenced with immunoSEQ multiplex PCR; TCRdb's copy has only in-frame clones and lacks some. Of around 99,000 clones listed, about 90% were seen once; the top ten hold around 7%. This receptor was taken from an adult in good health. The source was peripheral blood, collected on day 0 of AZD1222 vaccination.

CDR3 sequence (DNA): TGTGCCTGGAGTGTACACGGAAACACCATATATTTT. Its translation is CAWSVHGNTIYF. This sequence joins TRBV30 and TRBJ1-3, with D unclear. There are 12 residues in the CDR3. Germline V gene sequence: CDR1 GTSNPN, CDR2 SVGIG (reference sequence). V was trimmed by 0 bases and J by 4 bases, leaving 4 bases between them.